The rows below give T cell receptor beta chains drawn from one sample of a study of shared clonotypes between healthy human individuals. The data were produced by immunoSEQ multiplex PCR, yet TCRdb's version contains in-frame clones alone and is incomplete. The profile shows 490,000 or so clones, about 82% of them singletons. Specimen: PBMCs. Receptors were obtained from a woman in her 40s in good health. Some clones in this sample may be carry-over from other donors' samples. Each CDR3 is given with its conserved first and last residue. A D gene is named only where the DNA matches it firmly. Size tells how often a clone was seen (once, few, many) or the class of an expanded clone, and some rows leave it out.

DNA: TGTGCCAGCAGCAGACGGACAGGGTCAGGCAATCAGCCCCAGCATTTT
CDR3: CASSRRTGSGNQPQHF
V: TRBV5-6
J: TRBJ1-5
D: TRBD1
size: .
length: 16

DNA: TGTGCCAGCAGTTTCCTTGGACAGGACAATCAGCCCCAGCATTTT
CDR3: CASSFLGQDNQPQHF
V: TRBV28
J: TRBJ1-5
D: TRBD1
size: few
length: 15

DNA: TGTGCCACCGCACCTCGCAGGACTTCCTACGAGCAGTACTTC
CDR3: CATAPRRTSYEQYF
V: TRBV27
J: TRBJ2-7
D: .
size: .
length: 14

DNA: TGTGCCAGCCATTTGGTAGGACAGGGAGACAATGAGCAGTTCTTC
CDR3: CASHLVGQGDNEQFF
V: TRBV2
J: TRBJ2-1
D: TRBD1
size: many
length: 15

DNA: TGTGCCAGCAGCTTGGGTGGCAGGGGCTATGGCTACACCTTC
CDR3: CASSLGGRGYGYTF
V: TRBV5-6
J: TRBJ1-2
D: .
size: few
length: 14

DNA: TGCAGCGCTAACCTAATGGGGAACACTGAAGCTTTCTTT
CDR3: CSANLMGNTEAFF
V: TRBV29-1
J: TRBJ1-1
D: .
size: .
length: 13

DNA: TGTGCCAGCAGTTACTTGGACAGGCGAGAGACCCAGTACTTC
CDR3: CASSYLDRRETQYF
V: TRBV6-5
J: TRBJ2-5
D: TRBD1
size: .
length: 14

DNA: TGTGCCAGCAGTTACGATAGCAATCAGCCCCAGCATTTT
CDR3: CASSYDSNQPQHF
V: TRBV6-5
J: TRBJ1-5
D: .
size: .
length: 13

DNA: TGTGCCAGTAGTATTACAGGGTTGAACACTGAAGCTTTCTTT
CDR3: CASSITGLNTEAFF
V: TRBV19
J: TRBJ1-1
D: .
size: .
length: 14

DNA: TGCAGCGTTGTGGCCAGGGGTACCTATGGCTACACCTTC
CDR3: CSVVARGTYGYTF
V: TRBV29-1
J: TRBJ1-2
D: .
size: once
length: 13

DNA: TGTGCCATCAGGCGGCGAAATGAGCAGTTCTTC
CDR3: CAIRRRNEQFF
V: TRBV10-3
J: TRBJ2-1
D: .
size: .
length: 11

DNA: TGTGCCACCGGGACTAGCGGGAGGTTGGGGTGGTCGCCAGATACGCAGTATTTT
CDR3: CATGTSGRLGWSPDTQYF
V: TRBV28
J: TRBJ2-3
D: TRBD2
size: .
length: 18

DNA: TGTGCCAGCAGCTCCGGACAGGGGAGGAACACTGAAGCTTTCTTT
CDR3: CASSSGQGRNTEAFF
V: TRBV7-3
J: TRBJ1-1
D: TRBD1
size: .
length: 15

DNA: TGTGCCAGCAGTTTAACGAGGGGTCGCAGGGGGCGATTAAACGAGCAGTACTTC
CDR3: CASSLTRGRRGRLNEQYF
V: TRBV27
J: TRBJ2-7
D: TRBD1
size: once
length: 18

DNA: TGTGCCAGCAGGAAACAGGGCACTGAAGCTTTCTTT
CDR3: CASRKQGTEAFF
V: TRBV6-6
J: TRBJ1-1
D: .
size: few
length: 12

DNA: TGTGCCAGCAGCAGTCTGGAGGGCACTGAAGCTTTCTTT
CDR3: CASSSLEGTEAFF
V: TRBV28
J: TRBJ1-1
D: .
size: .
length: 13